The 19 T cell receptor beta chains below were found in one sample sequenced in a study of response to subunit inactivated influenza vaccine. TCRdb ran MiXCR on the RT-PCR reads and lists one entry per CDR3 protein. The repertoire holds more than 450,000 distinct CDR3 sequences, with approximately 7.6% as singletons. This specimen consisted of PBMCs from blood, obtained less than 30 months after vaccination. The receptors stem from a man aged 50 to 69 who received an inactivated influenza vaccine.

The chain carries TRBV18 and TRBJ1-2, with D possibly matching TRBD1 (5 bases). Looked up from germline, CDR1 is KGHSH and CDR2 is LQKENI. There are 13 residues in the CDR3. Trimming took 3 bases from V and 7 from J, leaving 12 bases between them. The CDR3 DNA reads TGTGCCAGCTCACCCGAGACGAGGGGTGGCTACACCTTC. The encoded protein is CASSPETRGGYTF.

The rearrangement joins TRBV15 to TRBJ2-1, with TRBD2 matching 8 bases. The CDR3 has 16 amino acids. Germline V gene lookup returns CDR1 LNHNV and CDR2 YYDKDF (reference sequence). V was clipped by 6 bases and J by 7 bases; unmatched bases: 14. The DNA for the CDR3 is TGTGCCACCAGTCGGGGGAACGGGAGGGCAAGGAATGAGCAGTTCTTC. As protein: CATSRGNGRARNEQFF.

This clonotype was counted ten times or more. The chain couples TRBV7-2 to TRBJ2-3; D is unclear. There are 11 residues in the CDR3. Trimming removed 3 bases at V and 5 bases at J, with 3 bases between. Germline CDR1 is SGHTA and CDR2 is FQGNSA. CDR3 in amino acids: CASSLIDTQYF. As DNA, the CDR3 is TGTGCCAGCAGCTTGATAGATACGCAGTATTTT.

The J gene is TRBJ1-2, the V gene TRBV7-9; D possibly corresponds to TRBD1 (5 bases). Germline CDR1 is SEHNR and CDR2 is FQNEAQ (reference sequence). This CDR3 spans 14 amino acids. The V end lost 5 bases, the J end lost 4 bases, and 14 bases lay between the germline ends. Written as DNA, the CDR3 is TGTGCCAGCAGCGGGAGTGCGGGGCTCTATGGCTACACCTTC. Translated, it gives CASSGSAGLYGYTF.

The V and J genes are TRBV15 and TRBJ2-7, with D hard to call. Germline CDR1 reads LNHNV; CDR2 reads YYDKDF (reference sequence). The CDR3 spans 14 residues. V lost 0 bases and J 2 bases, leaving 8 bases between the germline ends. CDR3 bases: TGTGCCACCAGCAGAGAGAATGGCGCCTACGAGCAGTACTTC. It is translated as CATSRENGAYEQYF.

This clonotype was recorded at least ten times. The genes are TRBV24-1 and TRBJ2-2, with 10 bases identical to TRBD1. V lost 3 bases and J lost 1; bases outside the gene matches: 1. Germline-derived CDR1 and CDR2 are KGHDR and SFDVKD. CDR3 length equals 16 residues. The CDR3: CATSDDRGLNTGELFF. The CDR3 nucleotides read TGTGCCACCAGTGATGACAGGGGGCTGAACACCGGGGAGCTGTTTTTT.

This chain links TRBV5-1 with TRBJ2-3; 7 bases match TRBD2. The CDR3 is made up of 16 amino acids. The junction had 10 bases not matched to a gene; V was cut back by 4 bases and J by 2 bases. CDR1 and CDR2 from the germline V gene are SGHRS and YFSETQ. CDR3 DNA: TGCGCCAGCAGCCCCGGAGACGGGGGGTCCACAGATACGCAGTATTTT. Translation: CASSPGDGGSTDTQYF.

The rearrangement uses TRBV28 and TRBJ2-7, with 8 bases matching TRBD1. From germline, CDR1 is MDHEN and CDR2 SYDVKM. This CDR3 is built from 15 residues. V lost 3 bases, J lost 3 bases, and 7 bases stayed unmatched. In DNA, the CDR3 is TGTGCCAGCAGTTTTTCGACAGGGGAGTACTACGAGCAGTACTTC. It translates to CASSFSTGEYYEQYF.

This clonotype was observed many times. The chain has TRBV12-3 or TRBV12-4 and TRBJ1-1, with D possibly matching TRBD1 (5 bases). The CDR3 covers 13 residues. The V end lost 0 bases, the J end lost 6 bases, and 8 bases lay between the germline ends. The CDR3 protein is CASSLAAGAEAFF. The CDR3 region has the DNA TGTGCCAGCAGTTTAGCCGCGGGGGCTGAAGCTTTCTTT.

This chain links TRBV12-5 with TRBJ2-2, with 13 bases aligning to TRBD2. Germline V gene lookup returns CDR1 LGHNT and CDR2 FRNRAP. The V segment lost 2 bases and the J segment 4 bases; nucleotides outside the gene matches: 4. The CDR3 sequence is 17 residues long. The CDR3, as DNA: TGTGCTAGTGGTTTGACCCGGACTAGCGGGAGCACCGGGGAGCTGTTTTTT. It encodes CASGLTRTSGSTGELFF.

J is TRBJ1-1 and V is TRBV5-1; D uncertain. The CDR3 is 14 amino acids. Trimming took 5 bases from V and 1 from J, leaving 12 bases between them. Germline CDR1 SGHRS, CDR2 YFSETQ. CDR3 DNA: TGCGCCAGCAGGCCAAGGGAGGGGAACACTGAAGCTTTCTTT. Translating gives CASRPREGNTEAFF.

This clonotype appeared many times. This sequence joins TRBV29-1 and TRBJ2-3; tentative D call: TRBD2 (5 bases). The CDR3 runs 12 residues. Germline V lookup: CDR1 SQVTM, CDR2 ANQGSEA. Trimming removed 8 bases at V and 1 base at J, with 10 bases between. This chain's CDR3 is CSTRAGTDTQYF. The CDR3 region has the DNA TGCAGCACTCGAGCGGGCACAGATACGCAGTATTTT.

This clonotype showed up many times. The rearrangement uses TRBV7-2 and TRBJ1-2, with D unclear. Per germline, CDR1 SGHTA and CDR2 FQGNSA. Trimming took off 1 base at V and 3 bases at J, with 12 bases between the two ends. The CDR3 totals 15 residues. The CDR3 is CASSLGGGQDYGYTF. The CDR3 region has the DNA TGTGCCAGCAGCTTAGGAGGCGGGCAAGACTATGGCTACACCTTC.

In DNA form, the CDR3 reads TGTGCCAGCAGCAAACGAGTGATCTCCTACAATGAGCAGTTCTTC. Its protein product is CASSKRVISYNEQFF. This chain joins TRBV21-1 and TRBJ2-1. TRBV21-1 is a documented pseudogene. CDR3 length equals 15 residues.

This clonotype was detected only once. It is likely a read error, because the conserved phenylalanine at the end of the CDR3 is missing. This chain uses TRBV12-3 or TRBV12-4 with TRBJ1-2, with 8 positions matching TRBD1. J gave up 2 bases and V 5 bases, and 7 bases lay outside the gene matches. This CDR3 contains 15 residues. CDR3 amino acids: CASSQTGDLNYGYTV. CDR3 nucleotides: TGTGCCAGCAGTCAGACAGGGGACTTGAACTATGGCTACACCGTC.

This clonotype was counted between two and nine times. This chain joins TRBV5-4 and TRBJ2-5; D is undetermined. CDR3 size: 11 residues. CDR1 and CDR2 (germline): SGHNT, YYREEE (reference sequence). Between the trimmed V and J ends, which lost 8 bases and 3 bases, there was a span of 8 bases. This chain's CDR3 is CASDRKETQYF. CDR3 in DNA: TGTGCCAGTGATAGAAAAGAGACCCAGTACTTC.

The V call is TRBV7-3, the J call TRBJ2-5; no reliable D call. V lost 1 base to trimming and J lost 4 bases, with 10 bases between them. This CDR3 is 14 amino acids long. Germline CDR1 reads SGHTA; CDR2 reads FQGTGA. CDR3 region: CASSLNSPAETQYF. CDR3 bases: TGTGCCAGCAGCTTAAACTCCCCAGCAGAGACCCAGTACTTC.

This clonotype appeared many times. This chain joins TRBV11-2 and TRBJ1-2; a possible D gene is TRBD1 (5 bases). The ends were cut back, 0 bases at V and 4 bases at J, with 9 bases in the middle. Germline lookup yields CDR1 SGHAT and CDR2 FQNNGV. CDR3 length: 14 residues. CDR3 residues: CASSLDGTAYGYTF. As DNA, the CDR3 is TGTGCCAGCAGCTTAGACGGGACGGCCTATGGCTACACCTTC.

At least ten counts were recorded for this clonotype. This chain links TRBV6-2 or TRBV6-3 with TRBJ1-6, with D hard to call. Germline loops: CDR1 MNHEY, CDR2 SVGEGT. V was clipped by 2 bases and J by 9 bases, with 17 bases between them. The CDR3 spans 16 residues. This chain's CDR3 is CASSYPTTHLGSPLHF. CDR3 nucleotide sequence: TGTGCCAGCAGTTACCCAACGACCCATTTGGGTTCACCCCTCCACTTT.